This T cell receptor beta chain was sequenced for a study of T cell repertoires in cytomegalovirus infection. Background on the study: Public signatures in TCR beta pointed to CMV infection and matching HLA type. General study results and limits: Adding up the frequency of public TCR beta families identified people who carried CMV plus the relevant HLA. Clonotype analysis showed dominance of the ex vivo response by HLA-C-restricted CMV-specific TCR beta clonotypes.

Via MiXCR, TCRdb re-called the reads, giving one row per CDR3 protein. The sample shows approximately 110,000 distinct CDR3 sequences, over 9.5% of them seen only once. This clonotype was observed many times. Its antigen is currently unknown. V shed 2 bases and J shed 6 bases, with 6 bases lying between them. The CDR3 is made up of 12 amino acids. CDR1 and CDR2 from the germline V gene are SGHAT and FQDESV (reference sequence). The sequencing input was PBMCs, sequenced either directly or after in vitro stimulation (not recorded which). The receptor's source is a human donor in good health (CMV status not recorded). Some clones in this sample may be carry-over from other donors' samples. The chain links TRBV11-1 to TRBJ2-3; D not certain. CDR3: CASSLPRDTQYF. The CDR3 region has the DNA TGTGCCAGCAGCTTACCCAGGGATACGCAGTATTTT. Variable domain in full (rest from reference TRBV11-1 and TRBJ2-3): EAEVAQSPRYKITEKSQAVAFWCDPISGHATLYWYRQILGQGPELLVQFQDESVVDDSQLPKDRFSAERLKGVDSTLKIQPAELGDSAMYLCASSLPRDTQYFGPGTRLTVL.